This record concerns one T cell receptor (beta chain) sequence. This record comes from a study of blood T cell repertoires in COVID-19. At the level of the study: Sites across the United States, Italy and Spain contributed samples from acute and convalescent COVID-19. Sources were T cells, B-cell-depleted T cells, or PBMCs; the material itself was cDNA or gDNA.

The V and J ends lost 2 bases and 0 bases, in that order; junction bases with no gene match: 9. The germline CDR1 and CDR2 sequences are LNHDA and SQIVND (reference sequence). The CDR3 extends over 20 amino acids. Methods used by the authors: How many nucleated cells were present was estimated from reference gene primer amplification. This table comes from immunoSEQ multiplex PCR, and its TCRdb copy is limited to in-frame clones, with some not included. V, J and clone size reflect that table, while D and trimming were determined from the DNA. Found here are around 140,000 clones, approximately 83% of them singletons; the top ten hold approximately 4%.

The source is a woman aged 55-69 years with acute or convalescent COVID-19. The chain carries TRBV19 and TRBJ2-6; TRBD1 agrees at 11 bases. The sequenced sample was peripheral blood. The CDR3 coding sequence is TGTGCCAGTAGTATACCCCTTACCGGGACAGGGGGCTCTGGGGCCAACGTCCTGACTTTC. Protein: CASSIPLTGTGGSGANVLTF.